The table lists the clone carrying this T cell receptor beta chain with many counts. This entry comes from a study of T cells in Graves' hyperthyroidism and ophthalmopathy. About the research overall: Blood was drawn when the patient was first diagnosed and still untreated.

Across 18 months, stable Graves' hyperthyroidism was marked by no progression to ophthalmopathy. Patients aged 18 to 65 had newly diagnosed hyperthyroidism lasting under 2 months. From RNA transcripts, TCR beta CDR3 regions were amplified. First-round RT-PCR with HTBI primers amplified the TCR CDR3 region. TCRdb re-called the multiplex PCR reads through MiXCR, storing one row per CDR3 protein. Of about 200,000 distinct CDR3 sequences detected, approximately 16% appear once; the ten largest clones hold about 45%. The V end was cut by 2 bases, the J end by 4 bases, with 14 bases between. This CDR3 spans 16 amino acids. From germline, CDR1 is SGHTA and CDR2 FQGNSA.

The receptor comes from a man between 40 and 49 years old with Graves' hyperthyroidism. Sequencing used blood. The V and J genes are TRBV7-2 and TRBJ2-2, with D tentatively TRBD1 or TRBD2 (5 bases each). CDR3: CASSLYQGVRTGELFF. The CDR3 coding sequence is TGTGCCAGCAGCTTATACCAGGGAGTACGCACCGGGGAGCTGTTTTTT. Drawing the rest from reference TRBV7-2 and TRBJ2-2, the complete variable domain is GAGVSQSPSNKVTEKGKDVELRCDPISGHTALYWYRQSLGQGLEFLIYFQGNSAPDKSGLPSDRFSAERTGGSVSTLTIQRTQQEDSAVYLCASSLYQGVRTGELFFGEGSRLTVL.